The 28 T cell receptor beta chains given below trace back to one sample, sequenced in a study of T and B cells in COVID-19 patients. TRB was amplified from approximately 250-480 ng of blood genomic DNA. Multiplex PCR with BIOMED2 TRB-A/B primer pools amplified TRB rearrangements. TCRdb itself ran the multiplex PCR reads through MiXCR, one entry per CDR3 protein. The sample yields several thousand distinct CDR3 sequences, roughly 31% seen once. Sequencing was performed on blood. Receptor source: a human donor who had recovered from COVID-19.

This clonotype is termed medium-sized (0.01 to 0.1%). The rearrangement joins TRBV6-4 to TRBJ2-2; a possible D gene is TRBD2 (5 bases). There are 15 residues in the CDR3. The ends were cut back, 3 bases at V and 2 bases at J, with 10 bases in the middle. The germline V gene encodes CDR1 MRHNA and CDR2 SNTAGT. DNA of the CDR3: TGTGCCAGCAGTGAAGGACGGGGTAACACCGGGGAGCTGTTTTTT. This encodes CASSEGRGNTGELFF.

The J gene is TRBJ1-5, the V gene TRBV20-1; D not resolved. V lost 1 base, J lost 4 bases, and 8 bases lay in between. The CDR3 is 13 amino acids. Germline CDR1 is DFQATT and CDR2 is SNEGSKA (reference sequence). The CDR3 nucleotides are TGCAGTGCTAGAGGGTACGGGAATCAGCCCCAGCATTTT. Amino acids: CSARGYGNQPQHF.

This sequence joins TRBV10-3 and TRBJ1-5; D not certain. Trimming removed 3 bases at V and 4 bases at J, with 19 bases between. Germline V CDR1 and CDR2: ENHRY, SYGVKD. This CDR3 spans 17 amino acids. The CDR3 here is CAISDLGGVEGNQPQHF. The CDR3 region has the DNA TGTGCCATCAGTGACTTAGGCGGGGTGGAAGGGAATCAGCCCCAGCATTTT.

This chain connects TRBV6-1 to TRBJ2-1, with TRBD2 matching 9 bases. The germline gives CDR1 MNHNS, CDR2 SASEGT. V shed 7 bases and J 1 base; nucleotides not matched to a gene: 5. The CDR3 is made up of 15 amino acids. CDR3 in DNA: TGTGCCAGCACCTCAAGCGGGGGGTCCTACAATGAGCAGTTCTTC. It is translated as CASTSSGGSYNEQFF.

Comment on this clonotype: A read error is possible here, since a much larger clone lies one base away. In DNA, the CDR3 is TGTGCCAGCAGGCAGTTGACCGGGGAGCTGTTTTTT. Encoded protein: CASRQLTGELFF. The chain links TRBV6-4 to TRBJ2-2; D remains ambiguous. Trimming removed 6 bases at V and 5 bases at J, with 7 bases between. Germline assignment: CDR1 MRHNA and CDR2 SNTAGT. CDR3 length equals 12 residues.

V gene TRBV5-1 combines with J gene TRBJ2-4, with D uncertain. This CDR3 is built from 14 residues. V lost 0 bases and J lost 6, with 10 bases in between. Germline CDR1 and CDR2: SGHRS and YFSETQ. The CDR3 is CASSLEQELNIQYF. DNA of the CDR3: TGCGCCAGCAGCTTGGAACAAGAATTAAACATTCAGTACTTC.

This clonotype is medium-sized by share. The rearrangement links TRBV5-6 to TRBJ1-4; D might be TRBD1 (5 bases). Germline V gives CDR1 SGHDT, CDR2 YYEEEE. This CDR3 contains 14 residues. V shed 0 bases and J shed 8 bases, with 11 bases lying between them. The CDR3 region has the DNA TGTGCCAGCAGCTTGGGCGGCAGGGAGGAAAAACTGTTTTTT. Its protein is CASSLGGREEKLFF.

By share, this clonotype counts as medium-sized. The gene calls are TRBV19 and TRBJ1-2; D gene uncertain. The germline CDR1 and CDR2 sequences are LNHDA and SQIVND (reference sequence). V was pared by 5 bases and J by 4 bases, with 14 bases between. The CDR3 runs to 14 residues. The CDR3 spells CASSAGQESYGYTF. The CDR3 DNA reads TGTGCCAGTAGTGCGGGCCAGGAGAGCTATGGCTACACCTTC.

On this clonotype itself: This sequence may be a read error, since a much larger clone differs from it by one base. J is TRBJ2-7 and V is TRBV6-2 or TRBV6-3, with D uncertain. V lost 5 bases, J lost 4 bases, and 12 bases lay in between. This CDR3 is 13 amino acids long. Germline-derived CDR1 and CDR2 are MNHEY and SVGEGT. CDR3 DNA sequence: TGTGCCAGCAGTGAATTCTCCTCGTACGAGCAGTACGTC. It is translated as CASSEFSSYEQYV.

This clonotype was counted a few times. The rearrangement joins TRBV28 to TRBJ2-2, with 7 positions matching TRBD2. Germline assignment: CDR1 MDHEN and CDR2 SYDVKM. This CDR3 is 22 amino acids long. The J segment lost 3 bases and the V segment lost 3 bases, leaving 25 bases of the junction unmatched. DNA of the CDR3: TGTGCCAGCAGTTTCGGTCTATTTGGTCGAGCGGGGCCCTCAAAATACACCGGGGAGCTGTTTTTT. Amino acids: CASSFGLFGRAGPSKYTGELFF. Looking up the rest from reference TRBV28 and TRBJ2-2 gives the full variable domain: DVKVTQSSRYLVKRTGEKVFLECVQDMDHENMFWYRQDPGLGLRLIYFSYDVKMKEKGDIPEGYSVSREKKERFSLILESASTNQTSMYLCASSFGLFGRAGPSKYTGELFFGEGSRLTVL.

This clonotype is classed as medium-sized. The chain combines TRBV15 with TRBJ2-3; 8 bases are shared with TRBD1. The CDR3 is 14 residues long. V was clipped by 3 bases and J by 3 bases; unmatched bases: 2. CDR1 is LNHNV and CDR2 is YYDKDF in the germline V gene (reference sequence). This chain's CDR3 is CATSRDRETDTQYF. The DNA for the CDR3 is TGTGCCACCAGCAGGGACAGGGAGACAGATACGCAGTATTTT.

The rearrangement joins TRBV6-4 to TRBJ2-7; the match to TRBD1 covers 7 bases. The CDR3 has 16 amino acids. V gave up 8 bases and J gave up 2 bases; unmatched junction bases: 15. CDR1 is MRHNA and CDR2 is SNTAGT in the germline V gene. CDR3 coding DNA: TGTGCCAGCTCTCACAAAGACAGGGTAGGCCCCTACGAGCAGTACTTC. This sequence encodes CASSHKDRVGPYEQYF.

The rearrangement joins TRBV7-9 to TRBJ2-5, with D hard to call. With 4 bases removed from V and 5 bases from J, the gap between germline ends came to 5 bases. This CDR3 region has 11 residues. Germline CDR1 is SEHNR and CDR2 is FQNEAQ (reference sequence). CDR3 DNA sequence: TGTGCCAGCAGCTCAGTGGAGACCCAGTACTTC. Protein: CASSSVETQYF.

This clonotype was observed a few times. The CDR3 sequence: CAISHTTTGVRNEQFF. CDR3 coding DNA: TGTGCCATCAGCCACACCACGACAGGGGTGAGGAATGAGCAGTTCTTC. V is TRBV10-3 and J is TRBJ2-1; 8 bases fit TRBD1. J was trimmed by 7 bases and V by 6 bases; bases with no gene match: 14. The length of the CDR3 is 16 residues. Per the germline V gene, CDR1 is ENHRY and CDR2 is SYGVKD.

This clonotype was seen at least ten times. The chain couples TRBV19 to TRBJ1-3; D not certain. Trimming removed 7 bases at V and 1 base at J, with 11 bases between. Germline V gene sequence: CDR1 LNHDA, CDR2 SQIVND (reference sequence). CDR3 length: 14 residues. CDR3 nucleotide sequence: TGTGCCAGTACCCAATCGGGGTCTGGAAACACCATATATTTT. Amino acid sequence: CASTQSGSGNTIYF.

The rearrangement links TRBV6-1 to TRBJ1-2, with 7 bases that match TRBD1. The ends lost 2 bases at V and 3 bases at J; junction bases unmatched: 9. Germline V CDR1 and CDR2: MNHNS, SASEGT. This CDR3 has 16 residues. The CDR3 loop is CASSELGADRDYGYTF. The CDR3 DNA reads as TGTGCCAGCAGTGAATTAGGGGCAGACAGGGACTATGGCTACACCTTC.

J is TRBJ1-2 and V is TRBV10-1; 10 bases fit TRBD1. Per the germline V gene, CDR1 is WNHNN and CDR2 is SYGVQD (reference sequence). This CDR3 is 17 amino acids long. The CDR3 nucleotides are TGCGTCAGACGTTGGGGGGACAGGGGATCCCTTCGGGCATTCTCCACCTTC. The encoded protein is CVRRWGDRGSLRAFSTF.

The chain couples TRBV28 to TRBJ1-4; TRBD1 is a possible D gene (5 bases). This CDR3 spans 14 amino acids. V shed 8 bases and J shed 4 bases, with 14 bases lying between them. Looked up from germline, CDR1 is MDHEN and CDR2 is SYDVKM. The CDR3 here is CASEKTDNNEKLFF. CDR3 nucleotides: TGTGCCAGCGAGAAGACAGACAATAATGAAAAACTGTTTTTT.

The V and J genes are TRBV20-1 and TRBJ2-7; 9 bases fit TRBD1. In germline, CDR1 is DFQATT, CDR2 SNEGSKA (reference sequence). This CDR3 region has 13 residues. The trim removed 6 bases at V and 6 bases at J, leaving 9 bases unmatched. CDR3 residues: CSARTGEAGEQYF. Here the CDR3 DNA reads TGCAGTGCACGGACAGGGGAAGCGGGCGAGCAGTACTTC.

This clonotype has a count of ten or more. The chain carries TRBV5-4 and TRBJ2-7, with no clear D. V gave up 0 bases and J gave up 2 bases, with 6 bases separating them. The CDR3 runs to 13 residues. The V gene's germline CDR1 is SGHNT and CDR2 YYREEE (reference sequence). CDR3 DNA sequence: TGTGCCAGCAGCTTGGGGCCAGCCTACGAGCAGTACGTC. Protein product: CASSLGPAYEQYV.

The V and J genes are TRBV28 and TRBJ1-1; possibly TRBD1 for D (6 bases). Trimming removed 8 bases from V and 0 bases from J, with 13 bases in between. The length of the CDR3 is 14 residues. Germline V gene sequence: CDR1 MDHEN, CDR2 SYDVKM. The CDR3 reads CASSLGGVNTEAFF. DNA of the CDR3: TGTGCCAGCTCTTTGGGGGGCGTGAACACTGAAGCTTTCTTT.

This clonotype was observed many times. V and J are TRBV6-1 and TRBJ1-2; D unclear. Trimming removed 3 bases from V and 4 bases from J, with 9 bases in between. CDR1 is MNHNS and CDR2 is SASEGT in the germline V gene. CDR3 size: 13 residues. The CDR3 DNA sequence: TGTGCCAGCAGTGACACAGTCGGCTATGGCTACACCTTC. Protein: CASSDTVGYGYTF.

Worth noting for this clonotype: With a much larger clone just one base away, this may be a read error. CDR3 protein: CASSTLGTGDYGYTF. The CDR3, as DNA: TGTGCCAGCAGTACCCTCGGGACAGGCGACTATGGCTACACCTTC. This sequence joins TRBV6-5 and TRBJ1-2; TRBD1 matches 8 bases. V gave up 5 bases and J gave up 3 bases; unmatched junction bases: 8. This CDR3 is built from 15 residues. The germline V gene has CDR1 MNHEY and CDR2 SVGAGI.

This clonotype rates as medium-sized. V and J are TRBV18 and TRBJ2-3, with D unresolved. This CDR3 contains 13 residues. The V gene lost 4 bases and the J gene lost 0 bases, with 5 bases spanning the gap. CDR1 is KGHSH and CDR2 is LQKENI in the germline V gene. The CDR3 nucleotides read TGTGCCAGCTCACAAGTCAGCACAGATACGCAGTATTTT. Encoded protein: CASSQVSTDTQYF.

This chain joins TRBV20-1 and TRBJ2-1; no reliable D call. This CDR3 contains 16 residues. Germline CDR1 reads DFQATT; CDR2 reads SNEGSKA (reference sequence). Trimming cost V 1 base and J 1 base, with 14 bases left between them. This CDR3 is CSARASTRSSYNEQFF. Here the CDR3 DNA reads TGCAGTGCTAGAGCTTCGACCCGTTCTTCCTACAATGAGCAGTTCTTC.

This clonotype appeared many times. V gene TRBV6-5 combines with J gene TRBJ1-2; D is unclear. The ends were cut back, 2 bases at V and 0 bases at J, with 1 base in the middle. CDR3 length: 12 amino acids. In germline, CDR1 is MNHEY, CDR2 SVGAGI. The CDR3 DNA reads TGTGCCAGCAGTTACGCTAACTATGGCTACACCTTC. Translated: CASSYANYGYTF.

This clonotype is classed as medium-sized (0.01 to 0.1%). This CDR3 is CATSRGLAVIQETQYF. Here the CDR3 DNA reads TGTGCCACCAGCAGAGGACTAGCGGTAATACAAGAGACCCAGTACTTC. The V and J genes are TRBV15 and TRBJ2-5; 9 bases line up with TRBD2. J lost 2 bases, V lost 1 base, and 5 bases had no gene match. The germline V gene has CDR1 LNHNV and CDR2 YYDKDF (reference sequence). The CDR3 loop spans 16 amino acids.

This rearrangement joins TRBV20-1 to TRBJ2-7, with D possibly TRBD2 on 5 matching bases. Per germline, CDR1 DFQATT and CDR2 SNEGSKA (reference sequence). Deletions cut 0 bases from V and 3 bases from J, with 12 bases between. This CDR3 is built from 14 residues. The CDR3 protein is CSARDPGSDYEQYF. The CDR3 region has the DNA TGCAGTGCTAGAGACCCGGGGTCGGACTACGAGCAGTACTTC.